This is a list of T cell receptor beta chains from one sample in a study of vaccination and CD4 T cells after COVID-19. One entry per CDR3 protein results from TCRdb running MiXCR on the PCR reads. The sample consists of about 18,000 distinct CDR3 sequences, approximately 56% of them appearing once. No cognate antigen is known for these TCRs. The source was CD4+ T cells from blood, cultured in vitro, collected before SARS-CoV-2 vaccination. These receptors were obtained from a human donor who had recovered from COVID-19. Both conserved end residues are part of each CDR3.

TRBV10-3	CAISEGAGGQYF
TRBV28	CASSLPGQLNTEAFF
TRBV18	CASSPGSWGDTQYF
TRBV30	CAWNLGARAGGYTF
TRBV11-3	CASSLDLAGYGYTF
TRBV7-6	CASSGTGTGGSGANVLTF
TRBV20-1	CSGSRGRGDTQYF
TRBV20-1	CSATRTDYNEQFF
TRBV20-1	CSATVAGASEEQYF
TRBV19	CASSNGGVATEAFF
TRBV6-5	CASSYRDRFGAQHF
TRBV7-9	CATQELEETQYF
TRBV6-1	CASRTMGQGYGYTF
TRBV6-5	CASSYSGQGLSEAFF
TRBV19	CASSTRQGGVSNQPQHF
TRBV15	CATSWGRMNTEAFF
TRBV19	CASSIPGTGHGYTF
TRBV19	CASSVQGYEQYF
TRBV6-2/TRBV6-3	CASSQSTEAFF
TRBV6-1	CASPSDSRREQYF
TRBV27	CASSTSRGGYTF
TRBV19	CASSIGDSNQPQHF
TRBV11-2	CASSHSPRLVNEQFF
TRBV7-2	CASSLDKGMVYGYTF
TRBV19	CASNTGAGGGQPQHF
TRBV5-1	CASSLGFTGGDYGYTF
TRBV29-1	CSVVGGGDYGYTF
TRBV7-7	CASSRIRTDTQYF
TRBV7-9	CASKGTDINTEAFF
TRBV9	CASSVTGSKNEQYF
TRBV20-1	CSAISGRAVRTDTQYF
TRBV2	CASRKGTLAGHTDTQYF
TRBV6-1	CASSARDDQPQHF
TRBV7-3	CASSPGTSGTNEQFF
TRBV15	CATSRGDRFISGYTF
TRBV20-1	CSAKWMQNEQFF
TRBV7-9	CASSLGGRNTEAFF
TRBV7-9	CASSPGDREAGELFF
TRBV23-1	CASSRPTGSQPQHF
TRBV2	CASSALTGGGTEAFF
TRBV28	CANPTSAGRANTEAFF
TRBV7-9	CASSPWEGGEQFF
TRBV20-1	CSSRLADYNEQFF
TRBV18	CASARDTYGYTF
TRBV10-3	CAISDRAEGYTF
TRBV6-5	CASSSSLPVGELFF
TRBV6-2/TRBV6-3	CASSLRDRGEPYEQYF